This TCR beta chain was sequenced in a study of T cell repertoires in cytomegalovirus infection. The overall study: CMV infection and matching HLA type were both indicated by public TCR beta signatures.

About this clonotype: Its antigen is unidentified.

MiXCR, applied by TCRdb to the reads, yields one record per CDR3 protein. The data show 95,000 to 150,000 distinct CDR3 sequences, 32% seen once. The sample was CD8+ T cells from cultured PBMCs, taken from culture after CMV antigen stimulation. The TCR comes from a human donor in good health (CMV status not recorded). Some clones in this sample may be carry-over from other donors' samples.

CDR3 nucleotides: TGTGCCATCCGACCGGGGGGCCCGAACACTGAAGCTTTCTTT. Its translation is CAIRPGGPNTEAFF. The V gene is TRBV27, the J gene TRBJ1-1; a possible D gene is TRBD1 (6 bases). Trimming pared 10 bases from V and 1 base from J, leaving 16 bases between. The germline CDR1 and CDR2 sequences are MNHEY and SMNVEV (reference sequence). The CDR3 totals 14 residues.